This T cell receptor beta chain is drawn from a study of blood T cell repertoires in COVID-19. Study information: Donors in the United States, Italy and Spain gave samples during acute or convalescent COVID-19. Sources were T cells, B-cell-depleted T cells, or PBMCs; the material itself was cDNA or gDNA.

The V end lost 6 bases, the J end lost 4 bases, and 15 bases lay between the germline ends. Germline values: CDR1 KGHSH, CDR2 LQKENI. The CDR3 totals 14 residues. This clone was counted a single time. Original data processing: The assay estimated nucleated cells by amplifying reference gene primers. Repertoires were generated with immunoSEQ multiplex PCR, while TCRdb's copy carries only in-frame clones and drops some. V, J and clone size are those of that table, while D and trimming were read from the DNA. The table has 250,000 to 300,000 clones, roughly 83% seen once. The sequencing input was peripheral blood. The origin of this receptor is a man in his 60s who had recovered from COVID-19. V gene TRBV18 combines with J gene TRBJ2-5, with D possibly being TRBD2 (5 bases). The CDR3: CASSRPEVVETQYF. The DNA of the CDR3 is TGTGCCAGCTCCCGTCCGGAGGTTGTAGAGACCCAGTACTTC.